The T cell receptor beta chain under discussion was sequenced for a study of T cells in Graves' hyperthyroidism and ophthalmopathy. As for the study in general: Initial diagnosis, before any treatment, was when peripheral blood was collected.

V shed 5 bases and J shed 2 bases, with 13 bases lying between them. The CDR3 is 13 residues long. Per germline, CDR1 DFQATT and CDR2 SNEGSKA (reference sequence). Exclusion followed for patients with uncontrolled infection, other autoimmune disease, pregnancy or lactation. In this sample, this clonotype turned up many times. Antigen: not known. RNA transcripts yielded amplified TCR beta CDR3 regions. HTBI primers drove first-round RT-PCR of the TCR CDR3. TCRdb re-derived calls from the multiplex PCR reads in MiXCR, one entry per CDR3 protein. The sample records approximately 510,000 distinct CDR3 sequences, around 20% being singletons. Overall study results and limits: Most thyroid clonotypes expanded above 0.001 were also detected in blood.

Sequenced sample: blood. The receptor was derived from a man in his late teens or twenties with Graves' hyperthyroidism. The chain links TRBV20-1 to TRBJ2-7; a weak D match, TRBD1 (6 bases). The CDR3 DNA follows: TGCAGTGCTGACGGGACACAAACCTACGAGCAGTACTTC. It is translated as CSADGTQTYEQYF.